The clone carrying this T cell receptor beta chain was picked up one time. Its antigen is unidentified. Method: immunoSEQ multiplex PCR; TCRdb's copy keeps in-frame clones and lacks some. The sample contains approximately 1,500,000 clones, around 98% of which appear only once. Donors, healthy HIV-negative adults, lacked recent acute infections or vaccinations. From germline, CDR1 is LGHNA and CDR2 YSLEER. Between the trimmed V and J ends, which lost 3 bases and 0 bases, there was a span of 14 bases. CDR3 length equals 16 residues. This entry is derived from a study of shared clonotypes between healthy human individuals. Across the whole study: The donor pool was made up of two women and a few men aged 18 to 49.

Study-wide results and caveats: Clonotype sharing levels among donors were expected to vary with sequencing depth.

This clonotype was sampled from a man younger than 40 in good health. This chain connects TRBV4-3 to TRBJ1-2, with D possibly TRBD1 on 6 matching bases. Input material: naive CD4+ T cells sorted from blood. The subset was: CD45RA+ positively selected. For the CDR3, the DNA is TGCGCCAGCAGCCACATAACAGGGAGCCCTAACTATGGCTACACCTTC. Protein: CASSHITGSPNYGYTF.